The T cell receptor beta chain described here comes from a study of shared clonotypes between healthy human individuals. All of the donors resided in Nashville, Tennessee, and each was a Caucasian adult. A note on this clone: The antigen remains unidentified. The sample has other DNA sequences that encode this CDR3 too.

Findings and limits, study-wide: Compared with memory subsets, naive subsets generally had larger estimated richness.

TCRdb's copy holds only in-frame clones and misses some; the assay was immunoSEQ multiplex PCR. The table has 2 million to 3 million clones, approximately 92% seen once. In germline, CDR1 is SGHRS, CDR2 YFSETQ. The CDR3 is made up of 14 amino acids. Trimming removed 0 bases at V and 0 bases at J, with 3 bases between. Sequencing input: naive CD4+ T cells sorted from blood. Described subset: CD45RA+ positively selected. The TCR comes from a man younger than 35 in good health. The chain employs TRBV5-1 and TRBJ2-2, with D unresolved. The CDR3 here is CASSLEANTGELFF. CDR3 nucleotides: TGCGCCAGCAGCTTGGAGGCGAACACCGGGGAGCTGTTTTTT.